This T cell receptor (beta chain) derives from a study of cytomegalovirus exposure and HLA in healthy donors. PCR amplification relied on 60 Vbeta primers (plus 13 Jbeta primers). In the study's own analysis: As a later analysis found, there were approximately 80 million unique TCR beta chains, of which 8.5 million to 13 million were shared. The assay was immunoSEQ multiplex PCR, and TCRdb's table has in-frame clones only and misses some. V and J calls plus clone size are reproduced from that table; the DNA served to infer D and trimming. The sample contains some 150,000 clones, roughly nine tenths of which appear only once. On this clone itself: Its antigen is undetermined.

Looked up from germline, CDR1 is MNHNS and CDR2 is SASEGT. The V end was cut by 7 bases, the J end by 0 bases, with 9 bases between. This CDR3 is built from 13 residues. Whole-study results and caveats: Most subjects had HLA-A and HLA-B alleles reportedly predicted accurately by TCR beta sequences. What a later analysis reportedly showed was that an Asian-associated ancestry cluster had fewer N-insertions than the 666-donor mean. Altogether, about 160 TCR beta chains were recorded as cytomegalovirus-associated.

This sequence joins TRBV6-1 and TRBJ2-5; D unresolved. The receptor was isolated from a woman in her thirties in good health and CMV-seronegative. The specimen sequenced was PBMCs. CDR3 coding DNA: TGTGCCAGCAACAACCCGTACCAAGAGACCCAGTACTTC. This codes for CASNNPYQETQYF.